This entry lists 8 T cell receptor beta chains sequenced from one sample in a study of OX40 agonist ivuxolimab in advanced cancers. Sequencing was performed with immunoSEQ multiplex PCR; in TCRdb, only in-frame clones are kept and a portion is missing. This sample has nearly 60,000 clones; approximately 80% occur once, and the top ten carry 0.75%. Sample: CD4+ or CD8+ T cells sorted from blood, taken in a trial of the OX40 agonist ivuxolimab. The receptor set was obtained from an adult with an advanced solid tumor such as melanoma, head and neck, liver or kidney cancer.

The chain carries TRBV5-1 and TRBJ2-7; 9 positions agree with TRBD1. CDR1 and CDR2 (germline): SGHRS, YFSETQ. There are 15 residues in the CDR3. V shed 1 base, J shed 2 bases, and the junction held 4 bases outside the gene matches. CDR3 DNA sequence: TGCGCCAGCAGCTTGAACAGGGGGCCTACCTACGAGCAGTACTTC. It is translated as CASSLNRGPTYEQYF.

The chain uses TRBV6-1 and TRBJ2-7, with D perhaps TRBD1 or TRBD2 (5 bases each). In germline, CDR1 is MNHNS, CDR2 SASEGT. The CDR3 is made up of 14 amino acids. Trimming pared 4 bases from V and 2 bases from J, leaving 12 bases between. CDR3: CASSAAEGTYEQYF. The CDR3 DNA reads as TGTGCCAGCAGTGCAGCTGAGGGGACCTACGAGCAGTACTTC.

This chain connects TRBV18 to TRBJ1-2, with 7 bases aligning to TRBD1. Trimming at V came to 6 bases and at J to 4 bases, leaving 11 bases not matched to a gene. The CDR3 has 15 residues. Germline CDR1 is KGHSH and CDR2 is LQKENI. The DNA of the CDR3 is TGTGCCAGCTCGCCAACAGGGGCTGAGGGCTATGGCTACACCTTC. Translating it yields CASSPTGAEGYGYTF. The entire variable domain, with the rest obtained from reference TRBV18 and TRBJ1-2, is as follows: NAGVMQNPRHLVRRRGQEARLRCSPMKGHSHVYWYRQLPEEGLKFMVYLQKENIIDESGMPKERFSAEFPKEGPSILRIQQVVRGDSAAYFCASSPTGAEGYGYTFGSGTRLTVV.

A single count supports this clone. The chain employs TRBV18 and TRBJ2-7; D ambiguous. The germline V and J ends were trimmed by 3 bases and 7 bases, with 16 bases remaining between them. The germline gives CDR1 KGHSH, CDR2 LQKENI. The CDR3 spans 14 residues. CDR3 loop: CASSPETDANEQYF. CDR3 nucleotide sequence: TGTGCCAGCTCACCTGAAACCGACGCTAATGAGCAGTACTTC.

This chain uses TRBV5-5 with TRBJ1-5; TRBD1 is a possible D gene (5 bases). CDR1 SGHKS and CDR2 YYEKEE come from the germline V gene (reference sequence). Trimming pared 1 base from V and 7 bases from J, leaving 15 bases between. The CDR3 runs 15 residues. The CDR3 DNA sequence: TGTGCCAGCAGCTTGAATTTCGGGGGAGGCCAGCCCCAGCATTTT. This codes for CASSLNFGGGQPQHF.

This sequence joins TRBV29-1 and TRBJ2-1, with D maybe TRBD2 (5 bases). This CDR3 has 11 amino acids. Trimming stripped 8 bases from V and 5 bases from J, with 10 bases between. Germline-derived CDR1 and CDR2 are SQVTM and ANQGSEA. The CDR3 DNA reads TGCAGCCTATCTAGCAACAATGAGCAGTTCTTC. It codes for CSLSSNNEQFF.

This rearrangement joins TRBV14 to TRBJ2-2; 12 bases line up with TRBD2. From germline, CDR1 is SGHDN and CDR2 FVKESK. The CDR3 is 16 residues long. V lost 2 bases to trimming and J lost 5 bases; unmatched junction nucleotides: 3. CDR3 amino acids: CASSQLLAGGTGELFF. CDR3 DNA sequence: TGTGCCAGCAGCCAACTTCTAGCGGGGGGGACCGGGGAGCTGTTTTTT.

The V gene is TRBV6-6, the J gene TRBJ1-6; D gene ambiguous. CDR3 length: 14 residues. Germline CDR1 reads MNHNY; CDR2 reads SVGAGI (reference sequence). V was clipped by 7 bases and J by 2 bases, with 9 bases between them. CDR3 bases: TGTGCCAGCATGGTGCAGCCCTATAATTCACCCCTCCACTTT. Protein: CASMVQPYNSPLHF.